The 3 T cell receptor beta chains listed next were all sequenced from one sample in a study of T cell clonality in common variable immunodeficiency. Sequencing used immunoSEQ multiplex PCR; TCRdb keeps in-frame clones, though not all of them. Sampling found about 34,000 clones, none seen once. Sequencing input: peripheral blood mononuclear cells. All receptors come from a person aged 18 to 70 in good health.

This clone was found many times. The sequence runs out 3 residues before the end of the CDR3; the remainder is reconstructed from the germline J gene. The chain combines TRBV5-1 with TRBJ2-7; 7 nucleotides align to TRBD1. Germline V gene lookup returns CDR1 SGHRS and CDR2 YFSETQ. The CDR3 extends over 14 amino acids. The J segment lost 2 bases and the V segment lost 6 bases, leaving 8 bases of the junction unmatched. The sequenced CDR3 bases are TGCGCCAGCACCCAGGGGACAGCGACCTACGAG. As protein: CASTQGTATYE. The full CDR3 protein is CASTQGTATYEQYF. The full variable domain, in which reference TRBV5-1 and TRBJ2-7 provide the parts outside the CDR3, is KAGVTQTPRYLIKTRGQQVTLSCSPISGHRSVSWYQQTPGQGLQFLFEYFSETQRNKGNFPGRFSGRQFSNSRSEMNVSTLELGDSALYLCASTQGTATYEQYFGPGTRLTVT.

This clone showed up many times. Read coverage stops 3 residues before the CDR3 terminus; the germline J gene supplies the remainder. The chain recombines TRBV19 with TRBJ2-3, with 7 bases that match TRBD1. There are 15 residues in the CDR3. Trimming at V came to 3 bases and at J to 4 bases, leaving 7 bases not matched to a gene. Per the germline V gene, CDR1 is LNHDA and CDR2 is SQIVND (reference sequence). The CDR3 DNA, read in part, is TGTGCCAGTAGTATGGTACAGGGGACCGCAGATACG. It specifies CASSMVQGTADT. The CDR3 reads in full as CASSMVQGTADTQYF.

In regard to this clone: The read terminates 3 residues before the CDR3 end, so the remaining end is supplied by the germline J gene. The genes are TRBV7-8 and TRBJ2-1, with a tentative D call TRBD2 (7 bases). Germline lookup yields CDR1 SGHVS and CDR2 FQNEAQ. CDR3 size: 15 residues. V gave up 4 bases and J gave up 8 bases, with 18 bases separating them. This CDR3 reads CASSSQPRGGYEQFF. The part of the CDR3 DNA that was read is TGTGCCAGCAGCTCACAGCCTAGGGGGGGCTATGAG.